This T cell receptor (beta chain) is drawn from a study of shared clonotypes between healthy human individuals. The ends lost 4 bases at V and 4 bases at J; junction bases unmatched: 4. This CDR3 spans 14 amino acids. Germline assignment: CDR1 LNHDA and CDR2 SQIVND (reference sequence). The repertoire was sequenced with immunoSEQ multiplex PCR; TCRdb's copy has only in-frame clones and lacks some. The top ten hold under 0.06% of the sample, which has approximately 500,000 clones, less than 96% seen once. Sample: naive CD4+ T cells sorted from blood. Subset in this sample: CD45RA+ positively selected. The chain employs TRBV19 and TRBJ2-3; 8 bases agree with TRBD1. The receptor was derived from a woman aged 25 to 45 in good health. The CDR3 DNA reads as TGTGCCAGTAGTACGGACAGGGAGGCAGATACGCAGTATTTT. It yields the protein CASSTDREADTQYF.